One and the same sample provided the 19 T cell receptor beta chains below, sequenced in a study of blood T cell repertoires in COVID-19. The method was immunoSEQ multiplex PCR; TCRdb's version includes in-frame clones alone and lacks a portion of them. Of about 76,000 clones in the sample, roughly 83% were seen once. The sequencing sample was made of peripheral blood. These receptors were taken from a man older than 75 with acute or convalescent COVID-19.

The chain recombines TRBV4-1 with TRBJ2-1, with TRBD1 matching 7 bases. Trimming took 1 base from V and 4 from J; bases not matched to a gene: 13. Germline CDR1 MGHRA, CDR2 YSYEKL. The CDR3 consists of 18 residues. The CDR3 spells CASSQAPQGDETYNEQFF. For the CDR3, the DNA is TGCGCCAGCAGCCAAGCCCCCCAGGGGGATGAGACTTACAATGAGCAGTTCTTC.

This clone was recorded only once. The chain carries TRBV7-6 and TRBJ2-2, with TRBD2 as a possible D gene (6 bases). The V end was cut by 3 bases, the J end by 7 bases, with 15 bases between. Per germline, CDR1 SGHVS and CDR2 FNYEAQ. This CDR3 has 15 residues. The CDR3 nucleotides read TGTGCCAGCAGCTTCCCAAAGTCCGGGGGCGGGGAGCTGTTTTTT. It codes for CASSFPKSGGGELFF. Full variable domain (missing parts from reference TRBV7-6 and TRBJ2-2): GAGVSQSPRYKVTKRGQDVALRCDPISGHVSLYWYRQALGQGPEFLTYFNYEAQQDKSGLPNDRFSAERPEGSISTLTIQRTEQRDSAMYRCASSFPKSGGGELFFGEGSRLTVL.

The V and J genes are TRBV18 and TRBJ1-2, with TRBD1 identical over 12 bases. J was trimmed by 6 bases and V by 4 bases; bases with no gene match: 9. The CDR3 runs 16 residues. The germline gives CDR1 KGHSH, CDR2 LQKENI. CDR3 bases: TGTGCCAGCTCACTACAGGGACAGGGGGCGCTTGATGGCTACACCTTC. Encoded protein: CASSLQGQGALDGYTF.

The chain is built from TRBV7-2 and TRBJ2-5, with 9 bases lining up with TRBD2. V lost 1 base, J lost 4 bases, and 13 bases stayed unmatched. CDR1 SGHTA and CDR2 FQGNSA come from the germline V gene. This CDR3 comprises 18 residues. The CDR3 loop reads CASSLVSGSGGRGETQYF. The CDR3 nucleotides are TGTGCCAGCAGCTTAGTCAGCGGGAGCGGGGGGCGGGGAGAGACCCAGTACTTC.

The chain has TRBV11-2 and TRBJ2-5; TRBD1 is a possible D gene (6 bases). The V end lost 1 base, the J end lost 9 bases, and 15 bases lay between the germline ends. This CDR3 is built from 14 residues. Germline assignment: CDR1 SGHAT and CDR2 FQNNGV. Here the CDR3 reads CASSLGGHQYAQYF. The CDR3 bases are TGTGCCAGCAGCTTAGGGGGACACCAGTACGCCCAGTACTTC.

The CDR3 reads CASSLQGPRTEAFF. The CDR3, as DNA: TGTGCCAGCAGTTTACAGGGGCCTAGGACTGAAGCTTTCTTT. The chain joins TRBV28 to TRBJ1-1; D perhaps matches TRBD1 (6 bases). Trimming left V 2 bases short and J 5 bases short, with 12 bases between. Germline V CDR1 and CDR2: MDHEN, SYDVKM. The CDR3 spans 14 residues. Drawing the rest from reference TRBV28 and TRBJ1-1, the complete variable domain is DVKVTQSSRYLVKRTGEKVFLECVQDMDHENMFWYRQDPGLGLRLIYFSYDVKMKEKGDIPEGYSVSREKKERFSLILESASTNQTSMYLCASSLQGPRTEAFFGQGTRLTVV.

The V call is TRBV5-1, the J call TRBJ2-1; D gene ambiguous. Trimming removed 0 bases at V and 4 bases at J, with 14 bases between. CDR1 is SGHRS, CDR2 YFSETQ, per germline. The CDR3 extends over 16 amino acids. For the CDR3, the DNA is TGCGCCAGCAGCTTGGACCCAATCACACAATACAATGAGCAGTTCTTC. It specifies CASSLDPITQYNEQFF.

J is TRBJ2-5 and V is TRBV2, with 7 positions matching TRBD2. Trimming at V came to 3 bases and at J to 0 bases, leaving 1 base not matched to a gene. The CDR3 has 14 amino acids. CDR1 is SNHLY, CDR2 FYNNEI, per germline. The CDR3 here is CASSDGRYQETQYF. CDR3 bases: TGTGCCAGCAGTGACGGGAGGTACCAAGAGACCCAGTACTTC.

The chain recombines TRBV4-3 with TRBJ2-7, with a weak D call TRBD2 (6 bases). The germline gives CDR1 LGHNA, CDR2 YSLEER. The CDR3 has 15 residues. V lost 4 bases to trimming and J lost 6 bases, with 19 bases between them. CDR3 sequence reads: CASSLYFAQGGEQYF. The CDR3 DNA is TGCGCCAGCAGCCTGTACTTCGCTCAGGGAGGCGAGCAGTACTTC.

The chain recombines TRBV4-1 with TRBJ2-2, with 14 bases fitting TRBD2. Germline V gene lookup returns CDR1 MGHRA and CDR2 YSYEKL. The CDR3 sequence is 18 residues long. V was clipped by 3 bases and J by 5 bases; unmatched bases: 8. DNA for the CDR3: TGCGCCAGCAGCCAGGGGGGACTAGCGGGAGTAGGGACCGGGGAGCTGTTTTTT. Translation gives CASSQGGLAGVGTGELFF.

The CDR3 region is CASSSDRGNEKLFF. CDR3 DNA: TGTGCCAGCAGCTCCGACAGGGGTAATGAAAAACTGTTTTTT. The V call is TRBV11-2, the J call TRBJ1-4; 8 bases are a match to TRBD1. Trimming at V came to 4 bases and at J to 4 bases, leaving 2 bases not matched to a gene. Germline CDR1 and CDR2: SGHAT and FQNNGV. This CDR3 comprises 14 residues.

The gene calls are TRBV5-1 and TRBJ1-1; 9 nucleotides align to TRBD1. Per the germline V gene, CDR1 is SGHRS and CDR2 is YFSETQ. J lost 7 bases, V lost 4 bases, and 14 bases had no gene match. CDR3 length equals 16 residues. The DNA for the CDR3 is TGCGCCAGCAGCGGCACAGGGGGCTTTCCGTCGGGTGAAGCTTTCTTT. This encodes CASSGTGGFPSGEAFF.

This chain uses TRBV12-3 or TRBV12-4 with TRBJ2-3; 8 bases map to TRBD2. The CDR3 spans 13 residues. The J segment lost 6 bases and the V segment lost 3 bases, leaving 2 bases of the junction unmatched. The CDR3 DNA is TGTGCCAGCAGTTTGCCTAGCGGGGATACGCAGTATTTT. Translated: CASSLPSGDTQYF.

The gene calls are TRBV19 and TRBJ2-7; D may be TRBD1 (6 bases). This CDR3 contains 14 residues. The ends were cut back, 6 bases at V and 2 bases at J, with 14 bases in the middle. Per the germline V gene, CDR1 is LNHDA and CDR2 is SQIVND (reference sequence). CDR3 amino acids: CASRSDSPPYEQYF. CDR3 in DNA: TGTGCCAGTAGATCGGACAGCCCTCCCTACGAGCAGTACTTC.

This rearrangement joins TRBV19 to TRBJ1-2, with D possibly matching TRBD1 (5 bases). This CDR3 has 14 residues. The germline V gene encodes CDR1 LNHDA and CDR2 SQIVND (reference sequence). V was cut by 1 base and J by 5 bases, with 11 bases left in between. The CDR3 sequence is CASSIGRQTYGYTF. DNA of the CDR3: TGTGCCAGTAGTATAGGCCGACAGACGTATGGCTACACCTTC.

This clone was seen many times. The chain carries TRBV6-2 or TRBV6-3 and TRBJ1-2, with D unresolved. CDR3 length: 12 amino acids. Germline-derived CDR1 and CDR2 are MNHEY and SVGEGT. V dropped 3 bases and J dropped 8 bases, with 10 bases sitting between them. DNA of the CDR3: TGTGCCAGCAGTTATAGCGCTAGAGGCTACACCTTC. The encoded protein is CASSYSARGYTF.

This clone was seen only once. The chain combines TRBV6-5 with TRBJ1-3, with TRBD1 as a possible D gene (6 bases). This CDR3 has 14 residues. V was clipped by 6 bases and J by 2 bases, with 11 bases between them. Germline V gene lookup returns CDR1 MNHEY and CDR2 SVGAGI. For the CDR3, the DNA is TGTGCCAGCAGGCAACAGGGAACTGGAAACACCATATATTTT. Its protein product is CASRQQGTGNTIYF.

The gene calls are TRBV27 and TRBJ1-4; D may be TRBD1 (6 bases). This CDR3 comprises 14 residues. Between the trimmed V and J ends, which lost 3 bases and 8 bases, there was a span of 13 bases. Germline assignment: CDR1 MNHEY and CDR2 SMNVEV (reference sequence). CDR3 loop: CASSLQGQEEKLFF. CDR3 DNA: TGTGCCAGCAGTTTGCAGGGACAAGAGGAAAAACTGTTTTTT.

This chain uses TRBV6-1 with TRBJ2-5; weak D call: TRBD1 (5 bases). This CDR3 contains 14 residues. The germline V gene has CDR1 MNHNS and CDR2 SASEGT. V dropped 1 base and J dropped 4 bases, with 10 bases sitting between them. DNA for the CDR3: TGTGCCAGCAGTGAAGAGCTCCAGGGAGAGACCCAGTACTTC. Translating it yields CASSEELQGETQYF.